This T cell receptor (beta chain) was recorded in a study of T cells after yellow fever vaccination. The wider study: Fractions low in cell number were prepared with SMART-Seq v4 Ultra Low Input.

The TCR cDNA carried a universal primer site and UMIs from 5'RACE template switching. TCRdb processed the 5' RACE reads anew with MiXCR; each CDR3 protein has one entry. The sample includes 300,000 or so distinct CDR3 sequences, about 6.9% of them seen just once. Germline CDR1 is LGHDT and CDR2 is YNNKEL (reference sequence). Trimming took off 4 bases at V and 6 bases at J, with 16 bases between the two ends. The CDR3 has 15 residues. Study-wide results and caveats: Post-booster repertoires contained most primary-vaccination clones again (about 95% CD4, approximately 88% CD8). Some clonotypes were seen in both the CD4 and the CD8 compartments. These made up a small share and likely arose from convergent recombination.

As for this clonotype: The antigen remains undetermined.

The gene calls are TRBV3-1 and TRBJ2-1; perhaps TRBD1 as D (6 bases). The sequencing here drew on PBMCs, taken more than 40 days after the first yellow fever vaccination. The receptor's source is a young man who received the YFV17D yellow fever vaccine. CDR3 amino acids: CASSPRQGRGNEQFF. For the CDR3, the DNA is TGTGCCAGCAGCCCACGTCAGGGCAGGGGCAATGAGCAGTTCTTC.